Listed below are T cell receptor beta chains from one sample, sequenced in a study of chronic HIV infection and antiretroviral therapy. TCRdb called the 5' RACE reads again in MiXCR, with one record for every CDR3 protein. Among just over 30,000 distinct CDR3 sequences listed, over 7% were seen once. The sample taken for sequencing was peripheral blood. These receptors came from an adult who had HIV and had not received antiretroviral therapy, or was an uninfected healthy control (not recorded which). CDR3s include the opening cysteine and the closing phenylalanine or tryptophan. The D gene is left open where the match is weak. Expanded clones get a size class; other rows say once, few or many, or leave the size out.

j_call,v_call,clone_size,d_call,cdr3_aa,cdr3_nt
TRBJ2-1,TRBV7-7,few,-,CASSFLQGHEQFF,TGTGCCAGCAGCTTTCTTCAGGGACATGAGCAGTTCTTC
TRBJ2-1,TRBV7-2,-,-,CASSSGGFNEQFF,TGTGCCAGCAGCTCAGGAGGGTTCAATGAGCAGTTCTTC
TRBJ1-1,TRBV3-1,many,-,CASSRDLNTEAFF,TGTGCCAGCAGCCGGGACTTGAACACTGAAGCTTTCTTT
TRBJ1-2,TRBV14,once,-,CASSQIRGPRGGDTF,TGTGCCAGCAGCCAGATACGGGGCCCAAGGGGTGGCGACACCTTC
TRBJ1-5,TRBV15,-,-,CATSREYQPQHF,TGTGCCACCAGCAGAGAATATCAGCCCCAGCATTTT
TRBJ1-4,TRBV4-1,few,-,CASSQGKGGNEKLFF,TGCGCCAGCAGCCAAGGAAAGGGGGGCAATGAAAAACTGTTTTTT
TRBJ2-7,TRBV7-8,few,-,CASSPRPGIENPGYF,TGTGCCAGCAGCCCAAGGCCGGGGATTGAAAACCCCGGGTACTTC
TRBJ2-5,TRBV5-1,few,-,CASSLGRAAMKETQYF,TGCGCCAGCAGCTTGGGGCGTGCAGCTATGAAAGAGACCCAGTACTTC
TRBJ2-1,TRBV20-1,many,-,CSASDGSYNEQFF,TGCAGTGCATCGGATGGCTCCTACAATGAGCAGTTCTTC
TRBJ1-1,TRBV5-1,-,-,CASSLAIQAGTEAFF,TGCGCCAGCAGCTTGGCCATTCAGGCGGGCACTGAAGCTTTCTTT
TRBJ2-1,TRBV11-3,many,-,CASSLGGVNEQFF,TGTGCCAGCAGCTTAGGAGGGGTCAATGAGCAGTTCTTC
TRBJ1-1,TRBV4-3,many,-,CASSQDRTNTEAFF,TGCGCCAGCAGCCAAGACAGGACGAACACTGAAGCTTTCTTT
TRBJ1-1,TRBV29-1,few,-,CSVDFVLNTEAFF,TGCAGCGTTGATTTTGTTCTGAACACTGAAGCTTTCTTT
TRBJ2-5,TRBV27,-,-,CASSLSWGGGQETQYF,TGTGCCAGCAGTTTATCGTGGGGAGGGGGTCAAGAGACCCAGTACTTC
TRBJ2-1,TRBV19,many,-,CASSIDRRSGNEQFF,TGTGCCAGTAGTATAGACCGGCGTAGTGGTAATGAGCAGTTCTTC
TRBJ1-2,TRBV10-3,many,TRBD1,CAISESPGQGTYGYTF,TGTGCCATCAGTGAGTCGCCCGGACAGGGCACCTATGGCTACACCTTC
TRBJ2-3,TRBV7-6,many,TRBD2,CASSLVTSGRGTDTQYF,TGTGCCAGCAGCTTAGTAACTAGCGGGAGAGGCACAGATACGCAGTATTTT
TRBJ1-5,TRBV27,-,-,CASSLVGMGNQPQHF,TGTGCCAGCAGTTTAGTGGGAATGGGCAATCAGCCCCAGCATTTT
TRBJ2-1,TRBV11-2,few,TRBD2,CASSEGWGRVEQFF,TGTGCCAGCAGTGAGGGATGGGGGAGGGTCGAGCAGTTCTTC
TRBJ1-1,TRBV27,-,-,CASTRGMNTEAFF,TGTGCCAGCACAAGGGGGATGAACACTGAAGCTTTCTTT
TRBJ1-2,TRBV28,-,-,CAGKGANYGYTF,TGTGCCGGGAAGGGTGCTAACTATGGCTACACCTTC
TRBJ2-1,TRBV10-3,many,TRBD2,CAIRVGGAGGHDEQFF,TGTGCCATCAGAGTTGGGGGGGCGGGAGGACACGATGAGCAGTTCTTC
TRBJ2-2,TRBV3-1,-,-,CASSPGVTGELFF,TGTGCCAGCAGCCCAGGGGTGACCGGGGAGCTGTTTTTT
TRBJ1-1,TRBV5-4,few,-,CASSLVGADTEAFF,TGTGCCAGCAGCTTGGTAGGGGCGGACACTGAAGCTTTCTTT
TRBJ1-1,TRBV29-1,few,TRBD1,CSVVFSQGVFTEAFF,TGCAGCGTTGTCTTCTCACAGGGGGTATTCACTGAAGCTTTCTTT
TRBJ1-1,TRBV14,-,TRBD1,CASSHRTGRETEAFF,TGTGCCAGCAGCCACCGGACAGGGCGAGAGACTGAAGCTTTCTTT
TRBJ1-5,TRBV19,-,-,CASSTWDRSAQHF,TGTGCCAGTAGTACGTGGGACCGCTCGGCCCAGCATTTT
TRBJ1-6,TRBV7-6,-,-,CASSPGALDSPLHF,TGTGCCAGCAGCCCAGGGGCTTTAGATTCACCCCTCCACTTT
TRBJ1-6,TRBV11-2,many,-,CASSLGWDSPLHF,TGTGCCAGCAGCTTAGGCTGGGATTCACCCCTCCACTTT
TRBJ1-1,TRBV29-1,-,TRBD1,CSVVSGGMNTEAFF,TGCAGCGTTGTGTCAGGGGGAATGAACACTGAAGCTTTCTTT
TRBJ1-4,TRBV7-2,-,-,CASSRQENEKLFF,TGTGCCAGCAGTAGACAGGAAAATGAAAAACTGTTTTTT
TRBJ1-1,TRBV6-5,few,-,CASSYVSTLNTEAFF,TGTGCCAGCAGTTACGTTAGCACGTTGAACACTGAAGCTTTCTTT
TRBJ2-7,TRBV20-1,few,TRBD2,CSASLAASYEQYF,TGCAGTGCTAGTCTAGCGGCGTCCTACGAGCAGTACTTC
TRBJ2-3,TRBV2,many,-,CASSVLRSGKADTQYF,TGTGCCAGCAGTGTTCTTAGGAGTGGAAAGGCAGATACGCAGTATTTT
TRBJ2-1,TRBV11-3,many,-,CASSPGRALYNEQFF,TGTGCCAGCAGCCCAGGAAGGGCACTTTACAATGAGCAGTTCTTC
TRBJ2-6,TRBV29-1,many,-,CSVKKEGVSGANVLTF,TGCAGCGTAAAAAAAGAGGGAGTCTCTGGGGCCAACGTCCTGACTTTC
TRBJ1-1,TRBV12-5,many,-,CASGSGATNTEAFF,TGTGCTAGTGGTTCAGGGGCTACGAACACTGAAGCTTTCTTT
TRBJ1-5,TRBV29-1,-,-,CSVGGLGQPQHF,TGCAGCGTTGGGGGGCTGGGTCAGCCCCAGCATTTT
TRBJ2-1,TRBV7-9,-,TRBD2,CASSLPGLAGVGEQFF,TGTGCCAGCAGCTTACCCGGACTAGCGGGAGTCGGTGAGCAGTTCTTC
TRBJ2-7,TRBV5-1,few,TRBD1,CASSLPGTGASYEQYF,TGCGCCAGCAGCTTGCCCGGGACAGGGGCCTCCTACGAGCAGTACTTC
TRBJ2-1,TRBV27,-,TRBD1,CASSTGTGDNEQFF,TGTGCCAGCAGTACCGGGACAGGGGACAATGAGCAGTTCTTC
TRBJ2-4,TRBV7-9,many,TRBD1,CASSLLGGENIQYF,TGTGCCAGCAGCTTATTAGGGGGCGAAAACATTCAGTACTTC
TRBJ2-1,TRBV29-1,many,TRBD2,CSAERTSGSHNEQFF,TGCAGCGCCGAACGGACTAGCGGGAGCCACAATGAGCAGTTCTTC
TRBJ2-1,TRBV4-3,many,-,CASSQEVVRDGSSYNEQFF,TGCGCCAGCAGCCAAGAGGTGGTGAGGGACGGGAGCTCCTACAATGAGCAGTTCTTC
TRBJ2-3,TRBV25-1,-,-,CASSARREGTDTQYF,TGTGCCAGCAGTGCCCGACGGGAAGGCACAGATACGCAGTATTTT
TRBJ2-5,TRBV7-9,many,-,CASSRFRAWQETQYF,TGTGCCAGCAGCCGTTTCCGGGCCTGGCAAGAGACCCAGTACTTC
TRBJ1-2,TRBV5-6,few,-,CASSLYQSRGYTF,TGTGCCAGCAGCCTATATCAGTCTCGAGGCTACACCTTC
TRBJ2-3,TRBV11-2,-,-,CASSLDLAGANTQYF,TGTGCCAGCAGCTTAGATTTGGCAGGGGCCAATACGCAGTATTTT
TRBJ2-3,TRBV7-2,many,TRBD2,CASSLGSGVGTDTQYF,TGTGCTAGCAGCTTAGGTAGCGGGGTAGGCACAGATACGCAGTATTTT
TRBJ2-2,TRBV12-3/TRBV12-4,many,-,CASSLAVLGGTGELFF,TGTGCCAGCAGTTTAGCGGTTCTAGGGGGCACCGGGGAGCTGTTTTTT
TRBJ2-3,TRBV7-2,-,TRBD2,CASSVLPTSGGASDTQYF,TGTGCCAGCAGCGTACTGCCCACTAGCGGGGGGGCCTCAGATACGCAGTATTTT
TRBJ1-5,TRBV6-1,many,TRBD1,CASRAPGQGGNQPQHF,TGTGCCAGCAGGGCTCCGGGACAGGGCGGGAATCAGCCCCAGCATTTT
TRBJ1-2,TRBV29-1,-,-,CSLMDQRTGYTF,TGCAGCCTCATGGACCAGAGGACGGGCTACACCTTC
TRBJ1-5,TRBV6-4,many,-,CASSVGSNQPQHF,TGTGCCAGCAGTGTCGGCAGCAATCAGCCCCAGCATTTT
TRBJ1-1,TRBV29-1,-,TRBD1,CSTTGGLNTEAFF,TGCAGCACGACAGGGGGCTTGAACACTGAAGCTTTCTTT
TRBJ1-2,TRBV6-2/TRBV6-3,many,TRBD1,CASSNPTGTDYGYTF,TGTGCCAGCAGTAACCCGACCGGGACAGACTATGGCTACACCTTC
TRBJ2-5,TRBV15,many,-,CATSRDPSAETQYF,TGTGCCACCAGCAGAGATCCCAGCGCAGAGACCCAGTACTTC
TRBJ1-5,TRBV12-3/TRBV12-4,-,TRBD1,CASSSRTGSQPQHF,TGTGCCAGCAGCTCCCGGACAGGGAGCCAGCCCCAGCATTTT
TRBJ2-1,TRBV4-3,few,-,CASSQESAGSSYNEQFF,TGCGCCAGCAGCCAAGAGTCGGCAGGGAGCTCCTACAATGAGCAGTTCTTC